One T cell receptor beta chain is described in this entry. The antigen remains unidentified. These data are taken from a study of OX40 agonist ivuxolimab in advanced cancers. For the study at large: Participants averaged about 60 years of age (range roughly 20 to 90) and were around 80% male. Previous treatment with anti-PD-1, anti-PD-L1 or anti-CTLA-4 therapy was allowed; 40% had received some. Study findings and constraints: No antigen was identified for the clonally expanded peripheral T cells.

TCRdb's copy holds only in-frame clones and misses some; the assay was immunoSEQ multiplex PCR. Of over 20,000 clones listed, approximately 85% are singletons. This CDR3 region has 16 residues. The V and J ends lost 4 bases and 1 base, in that order; junction bases with no gene match: 7. Germline CDR1 reads WNHNN; CDR2 reads SYGVQD (reference sequence). V gene TRBV10-1 combines with J gene TRBJ2-5, with 9 bases aligning to TRBD1. The specimen was CD4+ or CD8+ T cells sorted from blood, collected in a trial of the OX40 agonist ivuxolimab. The sequence came from an adult with an advanced solid tumor such as melanoma, head and neck, liver or kidney cancer. CDR3 bases: TGCGCCAGCAGTGCAAACAGGGGGCACCCCCAAGAGACCCAGTACTTC. This codes for CASSANRGHPQETQYF.